This T cell receptor (beta chain) derives from a study of T cell repertoires in cytomegalovirus infection. V lost 5 bases to trimming and J lost 5 bases, with 26 bases between them. The CDR3 loop spans 18 amino acids. Germline V gene data show CDR1 as SGHVS and CDR2 as FNYEAQ. This clonotype occurred many times. The antigen remains unidentified. TCRdb passed the reads through MiXCR, listing each CDR3 protein once. The top ten clones hold about 14% of a sample with about 890,000 distinct CDR3 sequences, 30% to 40% of them seen once. The chain carries TRBV7-6 and TRBJ2-3; possibly TRBD2 for D (7 bases). This clonotype was sampled from a human donor in good health (CMV status not recorded). Some clones in this sample may be carry-over from other donors' samples. Sequenced here: cultured CD8+ T cells from PBMCs, sampled from culture after CMV antigen stimulation. CDR3 sequence reads: CASSRSGRGPGVGDTQYF. CDR3 in DNA: TGTGCCAGCAGCCGATCGGGGCGGGGGCCTGGAGTAGGAGATACGCAGTATTTT.